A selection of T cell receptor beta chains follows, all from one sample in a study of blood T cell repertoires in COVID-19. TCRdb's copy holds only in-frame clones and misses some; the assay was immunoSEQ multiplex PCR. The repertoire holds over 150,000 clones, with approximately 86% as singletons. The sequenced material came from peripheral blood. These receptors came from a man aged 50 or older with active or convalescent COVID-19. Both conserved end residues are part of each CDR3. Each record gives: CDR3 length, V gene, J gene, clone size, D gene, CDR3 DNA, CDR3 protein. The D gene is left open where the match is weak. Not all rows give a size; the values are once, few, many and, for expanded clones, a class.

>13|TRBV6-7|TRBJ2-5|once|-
TGTGCCAGCAGTTATGTTCTAGCGGAGACCCAGTACTTC
CASSYVLAETQYF
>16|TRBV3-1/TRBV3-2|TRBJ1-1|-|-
TGTGCCAGCAGCCAAGATGGGCGCCTTATGAACACTGAAGCTTTCTTT
CASSQDGRLMNTEAFF
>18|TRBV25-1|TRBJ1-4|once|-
TGTGCCAGCAGTGAATTGCCGGGACGGGGGTCCAATAATGAAAAACTGTTTTTT
CASSELPGRGSNNEKLFF
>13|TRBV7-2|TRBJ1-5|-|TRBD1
TGTGCCAGCGGGCGACAGGGGTATCAGCCCCAGCATTTT
CASGRQGYQPQHF
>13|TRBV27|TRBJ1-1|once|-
TGTGCCAGCAGTTTATTAGAGAACACTGAAGCTTTCTTT
CASSLLENTEAFF
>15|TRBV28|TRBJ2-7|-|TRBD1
TGTGCCAGCAGTACACCTTCGGGTACAGGGGTCGAGCAGTACTTC
CASSTPSGTGVEQYF
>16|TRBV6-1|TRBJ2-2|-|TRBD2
TGTGCCAGCAGTGTATTAAGCGGGGTTGGGACCGGGGAGCTGTTTTTT
CASSVLSGVGTGELFF
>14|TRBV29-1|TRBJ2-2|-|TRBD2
TGCAGCGTCGGACTAGCAGTTGGTACCGGGGAGCTGTTTTTT
CSVGLAVGTGELFF
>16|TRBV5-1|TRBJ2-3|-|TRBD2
TGCGCCAGCAGCCTCGGGACTAGCGGGAGGGCAGATACGCAGTATTTT
CASSLGTSGRADTQYF
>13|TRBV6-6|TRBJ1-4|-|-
TGTGCCAGCACACGGGGTCCAGATGAAAAACTGTTTTTT
CASTRGPDEKLFF
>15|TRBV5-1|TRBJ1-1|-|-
TGCGCCAGCAGCGGAGGGGCCGCCACCAACACTGAAGCTTTCTTT
CASSGGAATNTEAFF
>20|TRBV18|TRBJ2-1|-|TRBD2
TGTGCCAGCTCACCACAACGGCTAGCGGGTCTCCTTAGCTCCTACAATGAGCAGTTCTTC
CASSPQRLAGLLSSYNEQFF
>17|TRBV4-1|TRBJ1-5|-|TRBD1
TGCGCCAGCAGCCAAGAGTTTCGGACAGGGCACTATCAGCCCCAGCATTTT
CASSQEFRTGHYQPQHF
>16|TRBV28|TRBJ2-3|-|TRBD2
TGTGCCAGCTTGATCGGGGGGACGCCGGGTGCAGATACGCAGTATTTT
CASLIGGTPGADTQYF
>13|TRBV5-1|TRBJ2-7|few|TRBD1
TGCGCCAGCAGCTTGGACAGGGGCTACGAGCAGTACTTC
CASSLDRGYEQYF
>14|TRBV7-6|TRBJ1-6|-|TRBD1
TGTGCCAGCAGCCAGGGGGAAACACGCTCACCCCTCCACTTT
CASSQGETRSPLHF
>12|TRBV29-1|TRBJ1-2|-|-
TGCAGCGTTGAAGATCTCGGGAATGGCTACACCTTC
CSVEDLGNGYTF
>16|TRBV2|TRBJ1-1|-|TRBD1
TGTGCCAGCAGTCATGGGACAGGCAACTTGAACACTGAAGCTTTCTTT
CASSHGTGNLNTEAFF
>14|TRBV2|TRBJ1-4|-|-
TGTGCCAGCAGTGTTAAGCGGGCTAATGAAAAACTGTTTTTT
CASSVKRANEKLFF
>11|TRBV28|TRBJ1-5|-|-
TGTGCCAGCAGCCCCCAGGGGCCCCAGCATTTT
CASSPQGPQHF
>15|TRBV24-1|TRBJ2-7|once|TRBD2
TGTGCCACCAGTGATTCACGACTAGCGGTCTACGAGCAGTACTTC
CATSDSRLAVYEQYF
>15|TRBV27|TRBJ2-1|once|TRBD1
TGTGCCAGCAGTTCGATGACAGGGGGGGCCAATGAGCAGTTCTTC
CASSSMTGGANEQFF
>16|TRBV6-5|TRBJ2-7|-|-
TGTGCCAGCAGTTACTCGTTAGCCGCTAACCTTGGCGAGCAGTACTTC
CASSYSLAANLGEQYF
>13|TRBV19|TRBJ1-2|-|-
TGTGCCAGTACGACAGACGGCATCTATGGCTACACCTTC
CASTTDGIYGYTF
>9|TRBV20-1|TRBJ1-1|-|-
TGCAGCAGGTGGGCAGAAGCTTTCTTT
CSRWAEAFF
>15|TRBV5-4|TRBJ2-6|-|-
TGTGCCAGCAGAGAAGGGGGGGCTGGGGCCAACGTCCTGACTTTC
CASREGGAGANVLTF
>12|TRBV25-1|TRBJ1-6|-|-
TGTGCCAGCACGGGGTCTAATTCACCCCTCCACTTT
CASTGSNSPLHF
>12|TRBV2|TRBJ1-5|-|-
TGTGCCAGCACCCGAGGTAATCAGCCCCAGCATTTT
CASTRGNQPQHF
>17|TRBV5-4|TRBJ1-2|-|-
TGTGCCAGCAGCTTGGCGGTAGGGGCAGCATTAAACTATGGCTACACCTTC
CASSLAVGAALNYGYTF
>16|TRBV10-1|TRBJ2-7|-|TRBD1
TGCGCCAGCATCCCTCGGTCGGACAGGGATAATAGGGAGCAGTACTTC
CASIPRSDRDNREQYF
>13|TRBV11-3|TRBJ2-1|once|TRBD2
TGTGCCAGCAGCCGGGGGGGTATGAATGAGCAGTTCTTC
CASSRGGMNEQFF
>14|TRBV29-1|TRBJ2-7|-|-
TGCAGCGTCGCCGCGGCCATTCGGGCCTACGAGCAGTACTTC
CSVAAAIRAYEQYF
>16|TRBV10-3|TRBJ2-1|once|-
TGTGCCATCAGTGAGTCGTGGGCTGGAACTCTCAATGAGCAGTTCTTC
CAISESWAGTLNEQFF
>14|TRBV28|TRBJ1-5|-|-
TGTGCCAGCAGTTTGGCGGGCCCCACCGTGGCCCAGCATTTT
CASSLAGPTVAQHF
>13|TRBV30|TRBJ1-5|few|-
TGTGCCTGGACAGAAAATAGCAATCAGCCCCAGCATTTT
CAWTENSNQPQHF
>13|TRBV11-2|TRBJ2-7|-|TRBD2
TGTGCCAGCAGCTTAGGACTAGCGTACGAGCAGTACTTC
CASSLGLAYEQYF
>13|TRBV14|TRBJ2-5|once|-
TGTGCCAGCAGCCAAGGCTTCGGGGAGACCCAGTACTTC
CASSQGFGETQYF
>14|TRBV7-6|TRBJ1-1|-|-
TGTGCCAGCAGCTTGACAGTACGGGTCGCTGAAGCTTTCTTT
CASSLTVRVAEAFF
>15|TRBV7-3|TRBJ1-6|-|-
TGTGCCAGCAGCTTAAGGCAGGGTAGTAATTCACCCCTCCACTTT
CASSLRQGSNSPLHF
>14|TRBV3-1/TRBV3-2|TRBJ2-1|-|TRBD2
TGTGCCAGCAGCCCGTCCGGGACTAACAATGAGCAGTTCTTC
CASSPSGTNNEQFF
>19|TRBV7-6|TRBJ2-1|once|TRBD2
TGTGCCAGCAGCTTAGTCGATAGAAGGACTAGCGGGGCCTACAATGAGCAGTTCTTC
CASSLVDRRTSGAYNEQFF
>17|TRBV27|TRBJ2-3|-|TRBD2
TGTGCCAGCAGTTTATCGCAAAGCGGGGCATACACAGATACGCAGTATTTT
CASSLSQSGAYTDTQYF
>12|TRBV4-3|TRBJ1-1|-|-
TGCGCCAGCAGCCAATCACTAGGAACAGCTTTCTTT
CASSQSLGTAFF
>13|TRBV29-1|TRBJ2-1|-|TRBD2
TGCAGCGTCGGGACTAGCGGGTACAATGAGCAGTTCTTC
CSVGTSGYNEQFF
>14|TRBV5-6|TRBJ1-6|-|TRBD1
TGTGCCAGCAGCTGGACAGGGGACTACTCACCCCTCCACTTT
CASSWTGDYSPLHF
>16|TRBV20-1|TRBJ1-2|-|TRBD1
TGCAGTGCTAGTCTGGAGGGTCAGGGGGTAACGGGTGGCTACACCTTC
CSASLEGQGVTGGYTF
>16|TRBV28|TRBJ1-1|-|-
TGTGCCAGCTTCTCCTCTCAGGAAGGGGTGGGCACTGAAGCTTTCTTT
CASFSSQEGVGTEAFF
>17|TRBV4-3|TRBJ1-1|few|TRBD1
TGCGCCAGCAGCCCAGGAAGTTTAAGGACAGGGGATGGGGAAGCTTTCTTT
CASSPGSLRTGDGEAFF
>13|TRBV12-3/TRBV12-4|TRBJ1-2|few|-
TGTGCCAGCAGCCCCGATCTTGGAGGGGGCTACACCTTC
CASSPDLGGGYTF
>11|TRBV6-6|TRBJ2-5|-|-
TGTGCCAGCAGCCCGGGGGAGACCCAGTACTTC
CASSPGETQYF
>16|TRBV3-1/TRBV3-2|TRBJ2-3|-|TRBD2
TGTGCCAGCAGCCGAACACTAGCGGGGCGCACAGATACGCAGTATTTT
CASSRTLAGRTDTQYF
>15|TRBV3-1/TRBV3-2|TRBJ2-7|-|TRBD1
TGTGCCAGCAGCCAAGGGACAGGGGGAACCTACGAGCAGTACTTC
CASSQGTGGTYEQYF
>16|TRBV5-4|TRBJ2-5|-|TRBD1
TGTGCCAGCAGCCCTGTGAGACAGGGTTACCAAGAGACCCAGTACTTC
CASSPVRQGYQETQYF
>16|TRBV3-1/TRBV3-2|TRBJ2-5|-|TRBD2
TGTGCCAGCAGCCGTGGTAGCGGGGGTCGGCAAGAGACCCAGTACTTC
CASSRGSGGRQETQYF